Listed below are T cell receptor beta chains from one sample, sequenced in a study of blood T cell repertoires in COVID-19. Generated by immunoSEQ multiplex PCR, the TCRdb table keeps only in-frame clones and is missing some. Here the sample spans almost 200,000 clones, roughly nine tenths being singletons. What was sequenced was PBMCs or T cells enriched from blood (not recorded which). Receptor source: a woman between 18 and 30 years old who had recovered from COVID-19. Each CDR3 is given with its conserved first and last residue. D genes are given only for firm matches. For some rows the clone size is stated as once, few or many, or as a class when expanded; others skip it.

abundance	d_gene	j_gene	v_gene	CDR3aa	CDR3nt
-	TRBD2	TRBJ2-5	TRBV27	CASSLVWRGAEETQYF	TGTGCCAGCAGTTTAGTGTGGCGGGGGGCTGAGGAGACCCAGTACTTC
-	TRBD2	TRBJ2-1	TRBV7-3	CASSSHSSGGYNEQFF	TGTGCCAGCAGCTCCCACTCTAGCGGGGGCTACAATGAGCAGTTCTTC
-	-	TRBJ1-6	TRBV27	CASKRDYNSPLHF	TGTGCCAGCAAGAGGGACTATAATTCACCCCTCCACTTT
-	TRBD2	TRBJ2-5	TRBV9	CASSARGTSGGFQETQYF	TGTGCCAGCAGCGCCCGGGGGACTAGCGGGGGATTCCAAGAGACCCAGTACTTC
-	-	TRBJ2-3	TRBV7-3	CASSSGQGFGTDTQYF	TGTGCCAGCAGCTCTGGGCAGGGCTTCGGCACAGATACGCAGTATTTT
-	TRBD1	TRBJ2-2	TRBV6-5	CASSYGQGGTGELFF	TGTGCCAGCAGTTACGGACAGGGGGGGACCGGGGAGCTGTTTTTT
-	-	TRBJ1-1	TRBV3-1/TRBV3-2	CASSQRTGSNTEAFF	TGTGCCAGCAGCCAGCGTACAGGATCAAACACTGAAGCTTTCTTT
-	TRBD1	TRBJ2-3	TRBV5-1	CASSLMPYPLGQGVTDTQYF	TGCGCCAGCAGCTTGATGCCGTATCCCTTGGGACAGGGGGTAACAGATACGCAGTATTTT
-	-	TRBJ1-1	TRBV6-5	CASRPTLGGNTEAFF	TGTGCCAGCAGACCGACCCTCGGCGGGAACACTGAAGCTTTCTTT
-	TRBD1	TRBJ1-6	TRBV27	CASSTGTVTNSPLHF	TGTGCCAGCTCTACCGGGACAGTGACTAATTCACCCCTCCACTTT
-	-	TRBJ2-1	TRBV30	CAWSVGANEQFF	TGTGCCTGGAGTGTAGGGGCCAATGAGCAGTTCTTC
-	TRBD2	TRBJ2-3	TRBV5-1	CASSLPSGSLQDTQYF	TGCGCCAGCAGCTTGCCTAGCGGGAGCCTCCAAGATACGCAGTATTTT
-	TRBD2	TRBJ2-2	TRBV11-3	CASSTGLAGTGELFF	TGTGCCAGCAGCACGGGACTAGCGGGGACCGGGGAGCTGTTTTTT
-	-	TRBJ2-2	TRBV6-4	CASSDSPGNIAGELFF	TGTGCCAGCAGTGACTCGCCAGGGAATATCGCCGGGGAGCTGTTTTTT
few	-	TRBJ2-7	TRBV4-1	CASSQDHSRPLYEQYF	TGCGCCAGCAGCCAAGATCACAGCAGACCTTTGTACGAGCAGTACTTC
-	-	TRBJ1-6	TRBV18	CASSPDGGNSPLHF	TGTGCCAGCTCGCCCGACGGAGGAAATTCACCCCTCCACTTT
once	-	TRBJ1-2	TRBV5-1	CASSSDSYYGYTF	TGCGCCAGCAGCTCCGACAGCTACTATGGCTACACCTTC
-	-	TRBJ2-1	TRBV27	CASSTGTGGNNEQFF	TGTGCCAGCAGCACTGGGACTGGCGGGAACAATGAGCAGTTCTTC
-	-	TRBJ1-2	TRBV12-3/TRBV12-4	CASSLGRSYGYTF	TGTGCCAGCAGTTTAGGGCGGAGCTATGGCTACACCTTC
-	TRBD1	TRBJ2-5	TRBV11-2	CASSLGRGGAETQYF	TGTGCCAGCAGCTTGGGGCGAGGGGGCGCGGAGACCCAGTACTTC
-	-	TRBJ1-1	TRBV7-9	CASRPNGGGEAFF	TGTGCCAGCAGGCCTAATGGGGGCGGCGAAGCTTTCTTT
-	-	TRBJ1-1	TRBV12-5	CASGLVQGGRDAFF	TGTGCTAGTGGTTTGGTACAAGGGGGGAGGGATGCTTTCTTT
-	-	TRBJ2-7	TRBV5-1	CASSSYGTPLEQYF	TGCGCCAGCAGCTCCTACGGGACTCCGCTGGAGCAGTACTTC
once	-	TRBJ2-4	TRBV21-1	CASPSGGKNIQYF	TGTGCCAGCCCTAGCGGGGGCAAAAACATTCAGTACTTC
-	-	TRBJ2-2	TRBV6-5	CASSPSRRDTGELFF	TGTGCCAGCAGCCCCTCCCGGCGGGACACCGGGGAGCTGTTTTTT
-	TRBD1	TRBJ2-3	TRBV24-1	CATSDRATDTQYF	TGTGCCACCAGCGACAGGGCGACAGATACGCAGTATTTT
few	-	TRBJ1-1	TRBV20-1	CSASDPEEAFF	TGCAGTGCTAGTGACCCCGAGGAAGCTTTCTTT
-	TRBD1	TRBJ1-1	TRBV7-2	CASSLRDRVNTEAFF	TGTGCCAGCAGCTTGAGGGACAGGGTGAACACTGAAGCTTTCTTT
-	TRBD1	TRBJ1-6	TRBV7-9	CASSPTPDRGALHF	TGTGCCAGCAGCCCAACCCCGGACAGGGGAGCCCTCCACTTT
-	TRBD1	TRBJ1-1	TRBV11-3	CASSPDRRTEAFF	TGTGCCAGCAGCCCGGACAGGAGGACTGAAGCTTTCTTT
-	TRBD1	TRBJ2-7	TRBV4-1	CASSHPGQGVDEQYF	TGCGCCAGCAGCCACCCGGGACAGGGGGTTGACGAGCAGTACTTC